The 18 T cell receptor beta chains reported below all come from one sample, sequenced in a study of CD8 T cell repertoires and HIV-1 epitope variants. These TCRs are of unknown antigen specificity. The assay was immunoSEQ multiplex PCR, and TCRdb's table has in-frame clones only and misses some. The sample comprises roughly 5,400 clones, about two thirds of which are singletons, and around 44% rests with the top ten. Sequenced material: cultured CD8+ T cells derived from PBMCs. These receptors were obtained from a male donor with HIV.

Here the CDR3 reads CASSSPAALAKNIQYF. CDR3 bases: TGTGCCAGCAGTTCCCCAGCGGCACTAGCCAAAAACATTCAGTACTTC. The rearrangement uses TRBV28 and TRBJ2-4; D possibly corresponds to TRBD2 (5 bases). Germline V gene data show CDR1 as MDHEN and CDR2 as SYDVKM. The V gene lost 4 bases and the J gene lost 0 bases, with 13 bases spanning the gap. This CDR3 has 16 amino acids.

This rearrangement joins TRBV27 to TRBJ2-7; D possibly corresponds to TRBD1 (5 bases). V lost 6 bases to trimming and J lost 0 bases, with 12 bases between them. Germline CDR1 is MNHEY and CDR2 is SMNVEV (reference sequence). There are 14 residues in the CDR3. This CDR3 is CASRSTGDSYEQYF. As DNA, the CDR3 is TGTGCCAGCAGATCTACAGGAGACTCCTACGAGCAGTACTTC.

This rearrangement joins TRBV27 to TRBJ2-3, with 7 bases that match TRBD2. The CDR3 runs to 14 residues. J gave up 4 bases and V 5 bases, and 6 bases lay outside the gene matches. Germline loops: CDR1 MNHEY, CDR2 SMNVEV (reference sequence). Here the CDR3 reads CASSIGTTADTQYF. The CDR3 nucleotides read TGTGCCAGCAGTATCGGGACTACCGCAGATACGCAGTATTTT.

This sequence joins TRBV5-6 and TRBJ2-1; D is unresolved. The length of the CDR3 is 13 residues. The V end lost 0 bases, the J end lost 6 bases, and 7 bases lay between the germline ends. Germline lookup yields CDR1 SGHDT and CDR2 YYEEEE. The CDR3 bases are TGTGCCAGCAGCTTGGTGCAGGCCAATGAGCAGTTCTTC. Translating gives CASSLVQANEQFF.

This chain joins TRBV7-2 and TRBJ1-2; TRBD1 aligns across 7 bases. CDR1 is SGHTA and CDR2 is FQGNSA in the germline V gene. The CDR3 totals 15 residues. Unmatched junction bases numbered 10, after V lost 5 bases and J lost 4 bases. The CDR3 here is CASSTTAGTAYGYTF. CDR3 bases: TGTGCCAGCAGCACGACAGCTGGGACAGCCTATGGCTACACCTTC.

V usage is TRBV11-1 and J usage is TRBJ1-2; D remains unclear. The ends were cut back, 4 bases at V and 4 bases at J, with 22 bases in the middle. The CDR3 runs to 17 residues. Germline V CDR1 and CDR2: SGHAT, FQDESV (reference sequence). The CDR3 bases are TGTGCCAGCAGCTCCACCAAGGATTTAGATGCGGCCTATGGCTACACCTTC. It specifies CASSSTKDLDAAYGYTF.

The genes are TRBV21-1 and TRBJ2-7; no check of the table's D call, TRBD1, against the DNA was made. TRBV21-1 is marked as a pseudogene. The CDR3 totals 15 residues. CDR3 nucleotides: TGTGCCAGCAGCAAAGGACAGGGACAATCCTACGAGCAGTACTTC. It yields the protein CASSKGQGQSYEQYF.

In this sample, this clone turned up a few times. The V and J genes are TRBV7-9 and TRBJ2-1, with D perhaps matching TRBD1 (6 bases). Germline CDR1 and CDR2: SEHNR and FQNEAQ (reference sequence). Trimming pared 5 bases from V and 8 bases from J, leaving 13 bases between. CDR3 length: 13 amino acids. CDR3 loop: CASSHHNRDEQFF. CDR3 bases: TGTGCCAGCAGCCACCACAACAGGGATGAGCAGTTCTTC.

CDR3 sequence reads: CASSFRGGRQPQHF. The CDR3 DNA follows: TGTGCCAGCAGCTTTAGGGGGGGGCGGCAGCCCCAGCATTTT. The chain has TRBV5-6 and TRBJ1-5, with D possibly being TRBD1 (6 bases). Germline CDR1 and CDR2: SGHDT and YYEEEE. V lost 2 bases and J lost 7, with 13 bases in between. The length of the CDR3 is 14 residues.

This clone was seen only a few times. The J gene is TRBJ2-5, the V gene TRBV7-2, with D tentatively TRBD2 (6 bases). Germline-derived CDR1 and CDR2 are SGHTA and FQGNSA. This CDR3 is built from 15 residues. The V gene lost 1 base and the J gene lost 5 bases, with 14 bases spanning the gap. CDR3 in amino acids: CASSLGSGVRETQYF. CDR3 bases: TGTGCCAGCAGCTTAGGTTCGGGGGTCCGGGAGACCCAGTACTTC.

The V gene is TRBV11-2, the J gene TRBJ2-5; D gene uncertain. Trimming shortened V by 1 base and J by 1 base, and 16 bases separated the two germline ends. Per germline, CDR1 SGHAT and CDR2 FQNNGV. This CDR3 is built from 17 residues. The CDR3 region has the DNA TGTGCCAGCAGCTTAGCCCCCCGAGTTAGTGGCCAAGAGACCCAGTACTTC. Protein: CASSLAPRVSGQETQYF.

The rearrangement uses TRBV5-5 and TRBJ1-4, with D possibly being TRBD1 (5 bases). The germline gives CDR1 SGHKS, CDR2 YYEKEE (reference sequence). Trimming removed 0 bases from V and 4 bases from J, with 7 bases in between. This CDR3 has 14 residues. CDR3 region: CASSLGGNNEKLFF. CDR3 in DNA: TGTGCCAGCAGCTTGGGGGGCAATAATGAAAAACTGTTTTTT.

V is TRBV5-6 and J is TRBJ2-2; TRBD1 might be the D (5 bases). Germline loops: CDR1 SGHDT, CDR2 YYEEEE. The CDR3 spans 15 residues. Trimming shortened V by 4 bases and J by 0 bases, and 10 bases separated the two germline ends. The CDR3 reads CASSPGFANTGELFF. The CDR3 coding sequence is TGTGCCAGCAGCCCAGGGTTCGCGAACACCGGGGAGCTGTTTTTT. Full variable domain (remainder filled in from reference TRBV5-6 and TRBJ2-2): DAGVTQSPTHLIKTRGQQVTLRCSPKSGHDTVSWYQQALGQGPQFIFQYYEEEERQRGNFPDRFSGHQFPNYSSELNVNALLLGDSALYLCASSPGFANTGELFFGEGSRLTVL.

V gene TRBV4-2 combines with J gene TRBJ1-3; 7 bases line up with TRBD1. This CDR3 comprises 16 residues. Germline V gene lookup returns CDR1 LGHNA and CDR2 YNFKEQ. Trimming at V came to 0 bases and at J to 0 bases, leaving 2 bases not matched to a gene. CDR3 sequence: CASSQEDRDSGNTIYF. The CDR3, as DNA: TGTGCCAGCAGCCAAGAAGACAGGGACTCTGGAAACACCATATATTTT.

This rearrangement joins TRBV5-1 to TRBJ2-7; no definite D call. Germline CDR1 SGHRS, CDR2 YFSETQ. V was clipped by 0 bases and J by 2 bases, with 6 bases between them. The CDR3 has 13 residues. The CDR3 protein is CASSLDSPYEQYF. DNA of the CDR3: TGCGCCAGCAGCTTGGACAGTCCCTACGAGCAGTACTTC.

The chain links TRBV30 to TRBJ1-2, with D maybe TRBD1 (6 bases). Trimming removed 5 bases from V and 3 bases from J, with 10 bases in between. This CDR3 spans 12 amino acids. The germline V gene encodes CDR1 GTSNPN and CDR2 SVGIG (reference sequence). CDR3 sequence (DNA): TGTGCCTGGGGGGGCGAGGACTATGGCTACACCTTC. This translates into CAWGGEDYGYTF.

The chain joins TRBV23-1 to TRBJ2-6; 7 bases align to TRBD2. TRBV23-1 is placed among ORFs of uncertain function. This CDR3 spans 17 amino acids. V was clipped by 5 bases and J by 5 bases; unmatched bases: 12. The CDR3 loop is CASSGRAQQSRANVLTF. For the CDR3, the DNA is TGCGCCAGCAGTGGGAGGGCGCAACAAAGTCGGGCCAACGTCCTGACTTTC.

The V call is TRBV4-1, the J call TRBJ1-1; weak D call: TRBD1 (5 bases). This CDR3 contains 15 residues. The germline gives CDR1 MGHRA, CDR2 YSYEKL. Trimming cost V 1 base and J 3 bases, with 12 bases left between them. The CDR3 DNA reads as TGCGCCAGCAGCCAAGTCTTGGGACCCTACACTGAAGCTTTCTTT. It translates to CASSQVLGPYTEAFF.